This T cell receptor beta chain is drawn from a study of blood T cells in healthy people across ages. This clonotype showed up just a few times. Peripheral blood from each donor was collected in a volume of roughly 9.2 milliliters. For the second PCR, which ran for about 6 to 11 cycles, a sample-barcoded 5' primer and a J-beta primer mix were used. TCRdb passed the 5' RACE reads through MiXCR, listing each CDR3 protein once. Of hundreds of thousands of distinct CDR3 sequences in the sample, roughly 44% are singletons; the top ten hold approximately 20%. The V and J ends lost 7 bases and 0 bases respectively, with 13 bases between them. Germline CDR1 reads SQVTM; CDR2 reads ANQGSEA. CDR3 length equals 13 residues.

The chain joins TRBV29-1 to TRBJ2-7, with no clear D. Sequenced input: blood. This clonotype was sampled from a man in his 60s in good health. Here the CDR3 DNA reads TGCAGCGCACGACCCAAGGGCTCCTACGAGCAGTACTTC. Residues: CSARPKGSYEQYF.